A single TCR beta chain is shown here with its context. Its antigen is not known. This specimen belongs to a study of Graves' ophthalmopathy and Graves' hyperthyroidism. The overall study: Peripheral blood collection took place at initial diagnosis, before any treatment. Study outcomes and limitations: A model of 13 signatures distinguished ophthalmopathy from stable hyperthyroidism at less than 90% sensitivity and nearly 82% specificity. As the model predicted ophthalmopathy progression, it achieved a sensitivity of around 70% and a specificity of 72% to 80%. Most thyroid clonotypes expanded beyond 0.001 frequency were also found in blood.

Trimming took off 4 bases at V and 7 bases at J, with 7 bases between the two ends. The length of the CDR3 is 13 residues. Germline CDR1 is KGHDR and CDR2 is SFDVKD. CDR3 regions of TCR beta were amplified from RNA transcripts. Following a first-round RT-PCR that used HTBI primers, a second-round multiplex PCR was carried out. Each CDR3 protein gets one entry after TCRdb re-called the multiplex PCR reads with MiXCR. The data show hundreds of thousands of distinct CDR3 sequences, 15% seen once. This clonotype was obtained from a woman between 18 and 30 years old with stable Graves' hyperthyroidism. The V gene is TRBV24-1, the J gene TRBJ1-6; D unresolved. Sequencing was carried out using peripheral blood. CDR3 in amino acids: CATSDPLNSPLHF. The CDR3 DNA sequence: TGTGCCACCAGTGACCCACTAAATTCACCCCTCCACTTT.